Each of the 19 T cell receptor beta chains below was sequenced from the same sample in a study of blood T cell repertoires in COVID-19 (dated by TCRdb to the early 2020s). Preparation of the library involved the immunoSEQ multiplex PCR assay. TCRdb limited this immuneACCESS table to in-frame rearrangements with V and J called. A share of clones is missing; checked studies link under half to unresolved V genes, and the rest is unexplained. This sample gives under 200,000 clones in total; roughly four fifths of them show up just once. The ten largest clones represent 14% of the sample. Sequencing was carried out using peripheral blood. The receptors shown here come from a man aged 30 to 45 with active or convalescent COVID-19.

The CDR3 sequence is CASSMRVTHF. For the CDR3, the DNA is TGTGCCAGCAGTATGAGGGTTACGCATTTT. The chain joins TRBV28 to TRBJ1-5; D unclear. From germline, CDR1 is MDHEN and CDR2 SYDVKM. The CDR3 has 10 amino acids. Trimming removed 5 bases from V and 15 bases from J, with 11 bases in between.

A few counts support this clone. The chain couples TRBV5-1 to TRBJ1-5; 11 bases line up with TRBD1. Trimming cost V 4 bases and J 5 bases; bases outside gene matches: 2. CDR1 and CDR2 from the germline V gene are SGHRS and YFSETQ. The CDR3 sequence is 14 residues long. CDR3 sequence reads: CASSAGQGDQPQHF. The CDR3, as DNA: TGCGCCAGCAGCGCGGGACAGGGGGATCAGCCCCAGCATTTT.

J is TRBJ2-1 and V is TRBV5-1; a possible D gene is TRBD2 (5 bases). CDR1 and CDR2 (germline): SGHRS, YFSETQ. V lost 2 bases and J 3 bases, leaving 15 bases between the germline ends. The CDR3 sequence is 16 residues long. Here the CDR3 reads CASSLTPGSGYNEQFF. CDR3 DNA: TGCGCCAGCAGCTTAACGCCGGGGTCTGGCTACAATGAGCAGTTCTTC.

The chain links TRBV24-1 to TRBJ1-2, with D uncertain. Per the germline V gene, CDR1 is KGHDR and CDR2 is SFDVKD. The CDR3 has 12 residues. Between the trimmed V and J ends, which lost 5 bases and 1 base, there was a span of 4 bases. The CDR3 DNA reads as TGTGCCACCAGTGTCAGTAACTATGGCTACACCTTC. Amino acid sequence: CATSVSNYGYTF.

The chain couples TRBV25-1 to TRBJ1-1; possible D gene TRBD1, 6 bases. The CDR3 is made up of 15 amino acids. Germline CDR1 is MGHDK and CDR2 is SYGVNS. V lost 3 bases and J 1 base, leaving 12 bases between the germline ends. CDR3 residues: CASSEGAGANTEAFF. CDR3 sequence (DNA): TGTGCCAGCAGTGAGGGGGCGGGGGCGAACACTGAAGCTTTCTTT.

CDR3 loop: CASSQDFVGQGGTDTQYF. CDR3 coding DNA: TGCGCCAGCAGCCAAGATTTCGTCGGACAGGGAGGGACAGATACGCAGTATTTT. V gene TRBV4-3 combines with J gene TRBJ2-3; D is possibly TRBD1 (8 bases). The CDR3 totals 18 residues. Trimming removed 0 bases from V and 3 bases from J, with 19 bases in between. CDR1 is LGHNA, CDR2 YSLEER, per germline.

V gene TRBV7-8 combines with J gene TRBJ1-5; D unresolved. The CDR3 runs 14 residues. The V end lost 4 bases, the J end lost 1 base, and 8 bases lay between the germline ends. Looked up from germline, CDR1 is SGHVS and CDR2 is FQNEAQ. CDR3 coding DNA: TGTGCCAGCAGCTCAGGTGGGAGCAATCAGCCCCAGCATTTT. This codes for CASSSGGSNQPQHF.

CDR3 sequence (DNA): TGTGCCAGCAGAGACAGGCTAGCGAACACTGAAGCTTTCTTT. As protein: CASRDRLANTEAFF. The chain joins TRBV25-1 to TRBJ1-1, with D perhaps matching TRBD1 (6 bases). The V gene's germline CDR1 is MGHDK and CDR2 SYGVNS. The CDR3 runs 14 residues. The ends were cut back, 6 bases at V and 1 base at J, with 12 bases in the middle.

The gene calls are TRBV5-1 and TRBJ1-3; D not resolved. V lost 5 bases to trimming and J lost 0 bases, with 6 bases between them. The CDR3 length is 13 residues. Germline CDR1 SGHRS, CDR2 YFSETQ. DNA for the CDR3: TGCGCCAGCAGAATAGACTCTGGAAACACCATATATTTT. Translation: CASRIDSGNTIYF. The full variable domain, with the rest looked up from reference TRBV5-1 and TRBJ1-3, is KAGVTQTPRYLIKTRGQQVTLSCSPISGHRSVSWYQQTPGQGLQFLFEYFSETQRNKGNFPGRFSGRQFSNSRSEMNVSTLELGDSALYLCASRIDSGNTIYFGEGSWLTVV.

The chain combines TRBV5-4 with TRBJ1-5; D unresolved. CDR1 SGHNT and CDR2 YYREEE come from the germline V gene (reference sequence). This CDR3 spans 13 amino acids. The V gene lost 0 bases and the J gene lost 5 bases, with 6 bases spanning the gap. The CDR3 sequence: CASSLGPHQPQHF. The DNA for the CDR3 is TGTGCCAGCAGCTTGGGGCCTCATCAGCCCCAGCATTTT.

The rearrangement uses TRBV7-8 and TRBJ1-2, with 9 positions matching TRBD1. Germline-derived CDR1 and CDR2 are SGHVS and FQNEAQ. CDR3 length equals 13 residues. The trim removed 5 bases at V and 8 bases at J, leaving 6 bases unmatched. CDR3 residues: CASSRQGVVGYTF. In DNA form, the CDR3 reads TGTGCCAGCAGCCGACAGGGGGTGGTCGGCTACACCTTC.

The CDR3 region is CASITSLGDGNTIYF. CDR3 sequence (DNA): TGTGCCAGCATTACCTCTTTAGGGGATGGAAACACCATATATTTT. The chain recombines TRBV6-5 with TRBJ1-3; D is perhaps TRBD1 (5 bases). CDR1 is MNHEY, CDR2 SVGAGI, per germline. This CDR3 has 15 residues. Trimming cost V 7 bases and J 3 bases, with 16 bases left between them.

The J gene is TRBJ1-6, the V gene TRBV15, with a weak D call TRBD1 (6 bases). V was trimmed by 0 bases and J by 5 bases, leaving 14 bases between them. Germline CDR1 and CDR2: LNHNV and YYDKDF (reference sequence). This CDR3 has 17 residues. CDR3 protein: CATSRDEAGVDNSPLHF. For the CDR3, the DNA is TGTGCCACCAGCAGAGATGAGGCAGGGGTTGATAATTCACCCCTCCACTTT.

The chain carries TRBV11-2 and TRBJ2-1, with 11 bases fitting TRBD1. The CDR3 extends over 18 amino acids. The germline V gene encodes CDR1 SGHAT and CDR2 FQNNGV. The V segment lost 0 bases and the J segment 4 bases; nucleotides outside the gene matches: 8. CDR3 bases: TGTGCCAGCAGCTTAGAGACAAAGGGGGACAGGGGGTACAATGAGCAGTTCTTC. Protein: CASSLETKGDRGYNEQFF.

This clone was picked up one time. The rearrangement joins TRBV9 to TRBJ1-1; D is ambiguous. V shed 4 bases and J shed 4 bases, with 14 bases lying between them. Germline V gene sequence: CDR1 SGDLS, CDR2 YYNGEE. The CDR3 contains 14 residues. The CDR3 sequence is CASSLEFSGTEAFF. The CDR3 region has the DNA TGTGCCAGCAGCCTAGAATTCTCGGGCACTGAAGCTTTCTTT.

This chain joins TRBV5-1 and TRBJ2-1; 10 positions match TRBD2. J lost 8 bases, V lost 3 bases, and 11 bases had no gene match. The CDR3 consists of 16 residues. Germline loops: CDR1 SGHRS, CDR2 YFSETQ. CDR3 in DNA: TGCGCCAGCAGCTCCTCCACTAGCGGGGTAATGGATGAGCAGTTCTTC. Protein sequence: CASSSSTSGVMDEQFF.

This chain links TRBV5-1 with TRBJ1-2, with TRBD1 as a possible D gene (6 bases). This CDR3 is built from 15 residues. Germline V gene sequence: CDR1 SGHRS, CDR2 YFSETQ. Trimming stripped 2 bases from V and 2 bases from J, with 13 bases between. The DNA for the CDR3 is TGCGCCAGCAGCTTAGAGCCAGGGGTCAACTATGGCTACACCTTC. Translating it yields CASSLEPGVNYGYTF.

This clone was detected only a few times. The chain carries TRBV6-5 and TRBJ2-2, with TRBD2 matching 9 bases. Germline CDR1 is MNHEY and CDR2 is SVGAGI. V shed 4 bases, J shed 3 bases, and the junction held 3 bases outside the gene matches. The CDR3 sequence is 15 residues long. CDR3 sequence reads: CASSFWTSDTGELFF. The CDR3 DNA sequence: TGTGCCAGCAGTTTTTGGACTAGCGACACCGGGGAGCTGTTTTTT.

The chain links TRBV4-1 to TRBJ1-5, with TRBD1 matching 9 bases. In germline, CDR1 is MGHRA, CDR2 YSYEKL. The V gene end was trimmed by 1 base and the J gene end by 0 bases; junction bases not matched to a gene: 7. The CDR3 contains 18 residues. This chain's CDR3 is CASSQAGDRVYSNQPQHF. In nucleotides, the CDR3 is TGCGCCAGCAGCCAAGCGGGGGACAGGGTTTATAGCAATCAGCCCCAGCATTTT.